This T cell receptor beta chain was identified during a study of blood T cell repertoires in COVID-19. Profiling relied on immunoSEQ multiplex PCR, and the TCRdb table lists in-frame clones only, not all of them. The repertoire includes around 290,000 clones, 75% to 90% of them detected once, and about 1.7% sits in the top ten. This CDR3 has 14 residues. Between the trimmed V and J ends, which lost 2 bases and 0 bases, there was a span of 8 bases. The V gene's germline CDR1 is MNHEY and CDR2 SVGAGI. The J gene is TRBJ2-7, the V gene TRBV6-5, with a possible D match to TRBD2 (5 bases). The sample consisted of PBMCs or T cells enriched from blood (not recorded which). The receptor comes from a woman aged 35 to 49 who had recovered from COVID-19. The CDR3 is CASSYGSGSYEQYF. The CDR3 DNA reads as TGTGCCAGCAGTTACGGGAGCGGCTCCTACGAGCAGTACTTC.